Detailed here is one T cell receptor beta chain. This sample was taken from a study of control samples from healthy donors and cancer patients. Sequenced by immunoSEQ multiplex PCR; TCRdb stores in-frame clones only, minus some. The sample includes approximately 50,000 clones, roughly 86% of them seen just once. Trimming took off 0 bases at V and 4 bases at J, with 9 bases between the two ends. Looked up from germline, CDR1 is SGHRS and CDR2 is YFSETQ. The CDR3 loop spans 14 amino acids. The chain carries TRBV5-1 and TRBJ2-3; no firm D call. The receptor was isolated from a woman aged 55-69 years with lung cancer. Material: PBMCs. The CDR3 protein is CASSLEGFADTQYF. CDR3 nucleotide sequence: TGCGCCAGCAGCTTGGAAGGGTTCGCAGATACGCAGTATTTT.